Included here is one T cell receptor beta chain sequence, with context. Its antigen remains unknown. The data stem from a study of shared clonotypes between healthy human individuals. TCRdb's table, derived via immunoSEQ multiplex PCR, lists solely in-frame clones and lacks some. The sample gives approximately 1.9 million clones, over 85% of which show up once; 1.5% to 2% is in the top ten. This CDR3 has 16 residues. Germline assignment: CDR1 SGHAT and CDR2 FQNNGV. The junction had 8 bases not matched to a gene; V was cut back by 1 base and J by 4 bases. Study outcomes and limitations: As a rule, naive subsets had a larger estimated richness than memory subsets.

Naive CD8 cells lacked CD45RO and underwent positive selection for CCR7, leaving out terminally differentiated effector memory CD45RA+ cells. The sequencing input was naive CD8+ T cells from PBMCs. This clonotype was sampled from a man younger than 35 in good health. Some clones in this sample may be carry-over from other donors' samples. This sequence joins TRBV11-2 and TRBJ1-2, with 8 bases fitting TRBD1. CDR3 nucleotide sequence: TGTGCCAGCAGCTTAGCAGGGGGCCTGAAGTTCTATGGCTACACCTTC. Translation gives CASSLAGGLKFYGYTF.